These 14 T cell receptor beta chains were sequenced from one sample in a study of control samples from healthy donors and cancer patients. Here immunoSEQ multiplex PCR was the method, and the copy in TCRdb shows in-frame clones only, minus some. Of about 55,000 clones listed, around 95% are singletons. Sequenced: blood. Source of these receptors: a woman younger than 45 in good health.

The rearrangement uses TRBV29-1 and TRBJ1-1; 8 nucleotides agree with TRBD1. V lost 5 bases and J lost 7; bases outside the gene matches: 3. Germline V lookup: CDR1 SQVTM, CDR2 ANQGSEA. The CDR3 extends over 11 amino acids. The CDR3 bases are TGCAGCGTTTTGGACAGGGATGAAGCTTTCTTT. Translated, it gives CSVLDRDEAFF.

The V call is TRBV5-4, the J call TRBJ2-2; 14 positions match TRBD2. Germline V CDR1 and CDR2: SGHNT, YYREEE (reference sequence). This CDR3 has 17 residues. Trimming at V came to 4 bases and at J to 3 bases, leaving 5 bases not matched to a gene. Written as DNA, the CDR3 is TGTGCCAGCAGCGCGACTAGCGGGAGGGTAGACACCGGGGAGCTGTTTTTT. Translated: CASSATSGRVDTGELFF.

This chain uses TRBV28 with TRBJ2-5, with D maybe TRBD1 (6 bases). Deletions cut 2 bases from V and 5 bases from J, with 12 bases between. CDR3 size: 14 residues. The V gene's germline CDR1 is MDHEN and CDR2 SYDVKM. The CDR3 nucleotides are TGTGCCAGCAGTTTAATTAATAGGGGGGAGACCCAGTACTTC. This codes for CASSLINRGETQYF.

The rearrangement joins TRBV5-1 to TRBJ2-1, with 7 bases lining up with TRBD1. The CDR3 contains 15 residues. The J segment lost 6 bases and the V segment lost 4 bases, leaving 10 bases of the junction unmatched. Germline CDR1 reads SGHRS; CDR2 reads YFSETQ. For the CDR3, the DNA is TGCGCCAGCAGCCCCAGACAGGGTCTGATCAATGAGCAGTTCTTC. It specifies CASSPRQGLINEQFF.

The chain employs TRBV30 and TRBJ1-6; D is uncertain. V dropped 5 bases and J dropped 9 bases, with 14 bases sitting between them. From germline, CDR1 is GTSNPN and CDR2 SVGIG (reference sequence). The CDR3 has 13 amino acids. CDR3: CAWVEKGGSPLHF. CDR3 bases: TGTGCCTGGGTCGAAAAGGGAGGTTCACCCCTCCACTTT.

The chain has TRBV7-9 and TRBJ2-5; TRBD2 might be the D (6 bases). CDR3 length equals 12 residues. The V end lost 8 bases, the J end lost 3 bases, and 10 bases lay between the germline ends. Germline assignment: CDR1 SEHNR and CDR2 FQNEAQ (reference sequence). CDR3 sequence: CASRTGEETQYF. The CDR3 region has the DNA TGTGCCAGCCGAACGGGGGAAGAGACCCAGTACTTC.

The genes are TRBV27 and TRBJ1-2, with a weak D call TRBD1 (6 bases). Germline V gene lookup returns CDR1 MNHEY and CDR2 SMNVEV (reference sequence). With 3 bases removed from V and 6 bases from J, the gap between germline ends came to 17 bases. This CDR3 has 15 residues. The chain's CDR3 is CASSFGGGGGNGYTF. CDR3 nucleotide sequence: TGTGCCAGCAGTTTCGGGGGAGGGGGGGGCAATGGCTACACCTTC.

The rearrangement links TRBV4-1 to TRBJ2-2; D perhaps matches TRBD2 (6 bases). Looked up from germline, CDR1 is MGHRA and CDR2 is YSYEKL. This CDR3 has 17 residues. Deletions cut 3 bases from V and 4 bases from J, with 18 bases between. The DNA of the CDR3 is TGCGCCAGCAGCCACGATTCACACGGGACTCTCACCGGGGAGCTGTTTTTT. Encoded protein: CASSHDSHGTLTGELFF.

For the CDR3, the DNA is TGTGCCAGCCCACGGGGAGGTGAAGCTTTCTTT. Its protein product is CASPRGGEAFF. The gene calls are TRBV6-5 and TRBJ1-1; D unclear. The V gene's germline CDR1 is MNHEY and CDR2 SVGAGI. The CDR3 is 11 residues long. V dropped 8 bases and J dropped 7 bases, with 11 bases sitting between them.

The rearrangement uses TRBV27 and TRBJ2-7; 9 bases line up with TRBD2. Germline values: CDR1 MNHEY, CDR2 SMNVEV (reference sequence). The length of the CDR3 is 14 residues. Trimming removed 10 bases from V and 7 bases from J; junction bases left unmatched: 14. CDR3 sequence: CATRGSGSPGEQYF. The CDR3 DNA is TGTGCCACCCGGGGTAGCGGGAGCCCCGGAGAGCAGTACTTC.

V usage is TRBV27 and J usage is TRBJ2-1, with 10 bases identical to TRBD2. The CDR3 loop spans 16 amino acids. V shed 3 bases, J shed 5 bases, and the junction held 7 bases outside the gene matches. The germline CDR1 and CDR2 sequences are MNHEY and SMNVEV (reference sequence). The CDR3, as DNA: TGTGCCAGCAGTTTCTCTAGCGGGAGTTATGACAATGAGCAGTTCTTC. It yields the protein CASSFSSGSYDNEQFF.

On this clone: The junction departs from germline at one end; a sequencing error may be responsible. The chain uses TRBV11-2 and TRBJ2-2; TRBD2 aligns across 7 bases. From germline, CDR1 is SGHAT and CDR2 FQNNGV. The CDR3 has 13 amino acids. The CDR3 DNA reads as TGTGCCAGCATCGCGGGAGAATTGCTAGGGGCTGTTTTT. Translated, it gives CASIAGELLGAVF.

V and J are TRBV28 and TRBJ1-5; maybe TRBD1 (5 bases). V lost 4 bases, J lost 5 bases, and 12 bases lay in between. The CDR3 has 14 amino acids. Germline CDR1 and CDR2: MDHEN and SYDVKM. Written as DNA, the CDR3 is TGTGCCAGCAGTTCAGGGTTTTTCGATCAGCCCCAGCATTTT. This encodes CASSSGFFDQPQHF. The full variable domain, in which reference TRBV28 and TRBJ1-5 provide the parts outside the CDR3, is DVKVTQSSRYLVKRTGEKVFLECVQDMDHENMFWYRQDPGLGLRLIYFSYDVKMKEKGDIPEGYSVSREKKERFSLILESASTNQTSMYLCASSSGFFDQPQHFGDGTRLSIL.

This chain uses TRBV27 with TRBJ2-7; D is perhaps TRBD2 (6 bases). Trimming left V 5 bases short and J 3 bases short, with 17 bases between. CDR1 MNHEY and CDR2 SMNVEV come from the germline V gene (reference sequence). This CDR3 is 15 amino acids long. The CDR3 region is CASSGRGTESYEQYF. CDR3 DNA sequence: TGTGCCAGCAGTGGACGCGGGACGGAAAGCTACGAGCAGTACTTC.